This T cell receptor beta chain was recorded in a study of memory CD4+ T cells and cytomegalovirus serostatus. Measured with immunoSEQ multiplex PCR; TCRdb has only the in-frame clones, and not every one. In the table there are over 75,000 clones, 75% to 90% of which are singletons. Single viable CD3+CD4+CD8-CD45RO+ cells were sorted as the memory CD4+ T cells. The V and J ends lost 0 bases and 6 bases respectively, with 15 bases between them. Germline assignment: CDR1 SGHNT and CDR2 YYREEE (reference sequence). The CDR3 totals 15 residues. The sequencing input was memory CD4+ T cells from blood. The chain couples TRBV5-4 to TRBJ1-1, with D possibly matching TRBD1 (6 bases). The sequence came from an adult in good health and CMV-seropositive. As DNA, the CDR3 is TGTGCCAGCAGCTTGGTCCGGGGGGCTAATTCTGAAGCTTTCTTT. Translation: CASSLVRGANSEAFF.